This is a list of T cell receptor beta chains from one sample in a study of OX40 agonist ivuxolimab in advanced cancers. The table came from immunoSEQ multiplex PCR; TCRdb's copy has only in-frame clones and leaves some out. This table has 60,000 to 65,000 clones, 65% to 90% appearing once. Sample: CD4+ or CD8+ T cells sorted from blood, taken in a trial of the OX40 agonist ivuxolimab. Receptors originate from an adult with an advanced solid tumor such as melanoma, head and neck, liver or kidney cancer. Each CDR3 is given with its conserved first and last residue. Fields, in order: CDR3 protein, CDR3 DNA, D gene, V gene, J gene, clone size. D genes are given only for firm matches. Where a row states a size, it is once, few, many or the class of an expanded clone; other rows omit it.

CASSPYRDRLLAEQFF	TGTGCCAGCAGCCCATACCGGGACAGGTTGTTAGCTGAGCAGTTCTTC	TRBD1	TRBV14	TRBJ2-1	few
CASSFQSTGRNEQFF	TGTGCCAGCAGTTTCCAATCGACAGGGAGGAATGAGCAGTTCTTC	-	TRBV27	TRBJ2-1	-
CASAIQGANGYTF	TGCGCCAGCGCTATTCAGGGGGCAAATGGCTACACCTTC	TRBD1	TRBV5-1	TRBJ1-2	-
CASSQVAGLEQYF	TGCGCCAGCAGCCAAGTGGCAGGGTTGGAGCAGTACTTC	-	TRBV4-1	TRBJ2-7	-
CSVEVRGAAYEQYF	TGCAGCGTTGAAGTGCGGGGGGCAGCCTACGAGCAGTACTTC	TRBD2	TRBV29-1	TRBJ2-7	-
CASSLWGSGELFF	TGTGCCAGCAGTTTATGGGGGTCCGGGGAGCTGTTTTTT	-	TRBV27	TRBJ2-2	-
CARSFPATDSFNYEQYF	TGTGCCAGAAGCTTTCCCGCGACCGATTCCTTCAACTACGAGCAGTACTTC	-	TRBV5-3	TRBJ2-7	-
CASSLGSGSSFNEQFF	TGTGCCAGCAGCTTAGGATCCGGGAGTTCTTTCAATGAGCAGTTCTTC	-	TRBV11-2	TRBJ2-1	-
CASSLRVYGANVLTF	TGTGCCAGCAGCTTAAGAGTTTATGGGGCCAACGTCCTGACTTTC	-	TRBV11-2	TRBJ2-6	-
CASSRTVDGYTF	TGTGCCAGCTCGCGGACAGTCGATGGCTACACCTTC	-	TRBV18	TRBJ1-2	-
CASSIGRHHSYEQYF	TGTGCCAGTAGTATAGGCCGTCACCACTCCTACGAGCAGTACTTC	-	TRBV19	TRBJ2-7	-
CASSPRVEYSFEQFF	TGTGCCAGCAGCCCCCGTGTTGAGTACTCCTTTGAGCAGTTCTTC	-	TRBV7-8	TRBJ2-1	-
CASRRGHGNTGELFF	TGCGCCAGCAGGAGAGGTCACGGGAACACCGGGGAGCTGTTTTTT	-	TRBV5-1	TRBJ2-2	-
CASSLGILPEGAFF	TGCGCCAGCAGCTTGGGGATATTACCGGAGGGAGCTTTCTTT	-	TRBV5-1	TRBJ1-1	-
CASSVNGPEAFF	TGTGCCAGCAGTGTTAATGGGCCTGAAGCTTTCTTT	-	TRBV2	TRBJ1-1	-
CASSPRVSHGYTF	TGTGCCAGCTCACCCAGGGTTTCGCATGGCTACACCTTC	-	TRBV18	TRBJ1-2	once
CASRPDRGFYNEQFF	TGTGCCAGCAGACCGGACAGGGGCTTCTACAATGAGCAGTTCTTC	TRBD1	TRBV5-4	TRBJ2-1	-
CASSSRGPLEKLFF	TGTGCCAGCAGCTCCAGGGGGCCTTTGGAAAAACTGTTTTTT	TRBD1	TRBV5-5	TRBJ1-4	-
CASRTGGAETQYF	TGTGCCAGTCGGACAGGGGGCGCGGAGACCCAGTACTTC	TRBD1	TRBV28	TRBJ2-5	-
CSVEPGTGSQDTQYF	TGCAGCGTTGAGCCCGGGACAGGGTCGCAAGATACGCAGTATTTT	TRBD1	TRBV29-1	TRBJ2-3	few
CASSLRHAGNTIYF	TGTGCCAGCAGCTTGAGGCACGCTGGAAACACCATATATTTT	-	TRBV5-6	TRBJ1-3	-
CASSEAGQGLAKNIQYF	TGTGCCAGCAGTGAAGCCGGACAGGGTTTAGCCAAAAACATTCAGTACTTC	TRBD1	TRBV6-1	TRBJ2-4	once
CASSRQGRNGELFF	TGTGCCAGCAGCCGACAGGGGAGAAACGGGGAGCTGTTTTTT	TRBD1	TRBV5-8	TRBJ2-2	-
CASSVFRDGYNEQFF	TGTGCCAGCAGCGTTTTCCGGGACGGATACAATGAGCAGTTCTTC	-	TRBV4-2	TRBJ2-1	-
CAISETGDTDTQYF	TGTGCCATCAGTGAGACGGGGGACACAGATACGCAGTATTTT	-	TRBV10-3	TRBJ2-3	once
CASSLASTDNQPQHF	TGTGCCAGCAGCTTAGCCTCGACAGATAATCAGCCCCAGCATTTT	-	TRBV7-8	TRBJ1-5	-
CASRPEGGGRNGYTF	TGTGCCAGTAGACCAGAAGGTGGGGGAAGGAATGGCTACACCTTC	-	TRBV19	TRBJ1-2	few
CASSIWEEGTDTQYF	TGTGCCAGTAGTATATGGGAGGAGGGCACAGATACGCAGTATTTT	-	TRBV19	TRBJ2-3	-
CASSTQPSGTASNEQFF	TGCGCCAGCAGCACACAGCCCTCCGGGACAGCCTCCAATGAGCAGTTCTTC	TRBD1	TRBV5-1	TRBJ2-1	-
CAAHPGWGDNEQFF	TGTGCCGCCCACCCTGGGTGGGGGGACAATGAGCAGTTCTTC	-	TRBV10-3	TRBJ2-1	-
CASSSTGAPQETQYF	TGTGCCAGCAGCTCTACAGGGGCCCCGCAAGAGACCCAGTACTTC	TRBD1	TRBV5-4	TRBJ2-5	once
CASSFIWEVLSTEAFF	TGTGCCAGCAGCTTTATCTGGGAGGTGCTGAGCACTGAAGCTTTCTTT	-	TRBV12-1	TRBJ1-1	-
CASSLVAGGREQFF	TGTGCCAGCAGCTTAGTAGCGGGAGGGAGAGAGCAGTTCTTC	TRBD2	TRBV13	TRBJ2-1	-
CASGPQEPSYSNQPQHF	TGTGCCAGCGGCCCACAGGAGCCCTCTTATAGCAATCAGCCCCAGCATTTT	-	TRBV5-6	TRBJ1-5	-
CSVGWDYAPGELFF	TGCAGCGTTGGGTGGGACTACGCCCCCGGGGAGCTGTTTTTT	TRBD2	TRBV29-1	TRBJ2-2	-
CASSLGVAGGYETQYF	TGTGCCAGCAGCTTAGGTGTTGCGGGAGGGTACGAGACCCAGTACTTC	TRBD2	TRBV7-7	TRBJ2-5	-
CSVGGGRGSGNTIYF	TGCAGCGTTGGGGGTGGACGGGGCTCTGGAAACACCATATATTTT	-	TRBV29-1	TRBJ1-3	-
CASRRTGAEAFF	TGTGCCAGCAGAAGGACAGGGGCTGAAGCTTTCTTT	TRBD1	TRBV6-5	TRBJ1-1	-
CASSRLGGRGEGEQYF	TGTGCCAGCAGTCGATTGGGGGGGCGAGGGGAGGGCGAGCAGTACTTC	-	TRBV6-6	TRBJ2-7	-
CASSSWGGTEAFF	TGTGCCAGCAGTTCCTGGGGGGGAACTGAAGCTTTCTTT	-	TRBV6-5	TRBJ1-1	-
CASSSSAEGLYEQYF	TGTGCCAGCAGCTCGTCAGCTGAGGGGCTCTACGAGCAGTACTTC	-	TRBV11-2	TRBJ2-7	-
CASMMDTTNEKLFF	TGTGCCAGCATGATGGATACAACTAATGAAAAACTGTTTTTT	-	TRBV2	TRBJ1-4	-
CAIAPSGGRIDTQYF	TGTGCCATTGCCCCATCGGGGGGGCGTATAGATACGCAGTATTTT	TRBD2	TRBV6-5	TRBJ2-3	once
CASRSGTGTYEQYF	TGTGCCAGCAGATCCGGGACAGGGACCTACGAGCAGTACTTC	TRBD1	TRBV6-6	TRBJ2-7	-
CASSFPGAGKLFF	TGTGCCAGCAGCTTTCCGGGGGCGGGAAAACTGTTTTTT	-	TRBV7-2	TRBJ1-4	-
CASSPQGTYEQYF	TGTGCCAGCTCACCTCAGGGTACCTACGAGCAGTACTTC	-	TRBV18	TRBJ2-7	-